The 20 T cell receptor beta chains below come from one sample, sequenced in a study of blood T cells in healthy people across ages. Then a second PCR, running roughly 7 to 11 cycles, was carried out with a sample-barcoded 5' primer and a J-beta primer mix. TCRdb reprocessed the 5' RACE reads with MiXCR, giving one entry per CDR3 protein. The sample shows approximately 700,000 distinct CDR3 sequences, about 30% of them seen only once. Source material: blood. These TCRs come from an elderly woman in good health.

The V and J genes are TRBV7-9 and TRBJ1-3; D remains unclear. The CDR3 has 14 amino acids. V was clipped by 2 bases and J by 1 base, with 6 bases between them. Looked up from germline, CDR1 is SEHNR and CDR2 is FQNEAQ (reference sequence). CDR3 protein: CASSLLESGNTIYF. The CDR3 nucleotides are TGTGCCAGCAGCTTACTCGAGTCTGGAAACACCATATATTTT.

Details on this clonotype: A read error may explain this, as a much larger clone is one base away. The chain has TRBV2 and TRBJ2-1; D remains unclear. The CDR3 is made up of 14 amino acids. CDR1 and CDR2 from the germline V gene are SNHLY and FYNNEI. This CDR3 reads CASRTSFPYNGQFF. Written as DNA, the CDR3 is TGTGCCAGCAGGACAAGCTTCCCCTACAATGGGCAGTTCTTC.

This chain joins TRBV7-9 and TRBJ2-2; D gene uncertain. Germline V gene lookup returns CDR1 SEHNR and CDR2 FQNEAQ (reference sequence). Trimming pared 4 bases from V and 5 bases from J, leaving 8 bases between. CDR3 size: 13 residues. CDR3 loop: CASSWGSTGELFF. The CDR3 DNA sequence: TGTGCCAGCAGCTGGGGTAGTACCGGGGAGCTGTTTTTT.

In DNA form, the CDR3 reads TGCAGCGTTGAAGATCGGGGGACCGGAGATACGCAGTATTTT. This encodes CSVEDRGTGDTQYF. This sequence joins TRBV29-1 and TRBJ2-3; tentative D call: TRBD2 (6 bases). This CDR3 comprises 14 residues. CDR1 is SQVTM and CDR2 is ANQGSEA in the germline V gene. V shed 0 bases and J shed 5 bases, with 12 bases lying between them.

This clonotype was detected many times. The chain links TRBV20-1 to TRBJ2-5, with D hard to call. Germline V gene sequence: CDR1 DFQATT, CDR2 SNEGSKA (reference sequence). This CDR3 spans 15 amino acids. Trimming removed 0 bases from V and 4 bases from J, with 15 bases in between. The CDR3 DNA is TGCAGTGCTAGAGATTCCCGGACCCCTCGAGAGACCCAGTACTTC. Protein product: CSARDSRTPRETQYF.

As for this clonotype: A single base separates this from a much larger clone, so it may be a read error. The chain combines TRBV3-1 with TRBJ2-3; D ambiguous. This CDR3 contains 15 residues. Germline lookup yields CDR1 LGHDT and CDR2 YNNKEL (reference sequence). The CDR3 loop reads CTSSQGHNPRNTQYF. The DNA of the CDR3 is TGTACCAGCAGCCAAGGCCATAACCCCAGGAATACGCAGTATTTT.

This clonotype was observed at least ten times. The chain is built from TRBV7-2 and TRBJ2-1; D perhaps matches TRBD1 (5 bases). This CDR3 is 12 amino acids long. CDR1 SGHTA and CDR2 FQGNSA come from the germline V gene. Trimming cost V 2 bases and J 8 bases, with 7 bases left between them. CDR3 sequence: CASSLMGHEQFF. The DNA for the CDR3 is TGTGCCAGCAGCTTAATGGGGCATGAGCAGTTCTTC.

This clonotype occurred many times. CDR3 region: CASSRGDGYEQYF. Written as DNA, the CDR3 is TGTGCCAGCAGTCGAGGGGACGGTTACGAGCAGTACTTC. V and J are TRBV27 and TRBJ2-7, with D perhaps being TRBD1 or TRBD2 (5 bases each). Germline assignment: CDR1 MNHEY and CDR2 SMNVEV (reference sequence). The V and J ends lost 5 bases and 4 bases respectively, with 12 bases between them. This CDR3 comprises 13 residues.

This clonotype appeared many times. In DNA form, the CDR3 reads TGTGCCAGCAGCTTTCTAGGAGTCTCCTACGAGCAGTACTTC. It yields the protein CASSFLGVSYEQYF. The chain couples TRBV5-8 to TRBJ2-7; the D is unclear. Germline V gene lookup returns CDR1 SGHTS and CDR2 YDEGEE. This CDR3 is 14 amino acids long. The ends were cut back, 2 bases at V and 0 bases at J, with 9 bases in the middle.

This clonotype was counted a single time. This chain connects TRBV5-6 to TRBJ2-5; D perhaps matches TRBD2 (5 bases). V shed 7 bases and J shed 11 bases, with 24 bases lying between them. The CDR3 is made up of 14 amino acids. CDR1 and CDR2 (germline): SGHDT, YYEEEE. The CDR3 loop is CASGAVRGFNEQYF. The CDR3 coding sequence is TGTGCCAGCGGCGCCGTGAGAGGGTTCAATGAGCAGTACTTC.

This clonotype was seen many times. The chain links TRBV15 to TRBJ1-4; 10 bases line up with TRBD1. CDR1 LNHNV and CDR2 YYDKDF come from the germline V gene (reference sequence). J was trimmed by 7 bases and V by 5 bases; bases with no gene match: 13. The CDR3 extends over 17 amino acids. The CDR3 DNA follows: TGTGCCACCAGCGGGGACAGGGGCACGGGGTATAGTGAAAAACTGTTTTTT. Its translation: CATSGDRGTGYSEKLFF.

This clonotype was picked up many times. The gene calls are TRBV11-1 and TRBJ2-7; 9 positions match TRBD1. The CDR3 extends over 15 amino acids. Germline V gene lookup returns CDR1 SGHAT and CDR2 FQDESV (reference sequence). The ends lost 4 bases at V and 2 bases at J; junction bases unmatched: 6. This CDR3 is CASSSAGTGTYEQYF. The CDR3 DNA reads TGTGCCAGCAGCTCGGCCGGGACAGGGACCTACGAGCAGTACTTC.

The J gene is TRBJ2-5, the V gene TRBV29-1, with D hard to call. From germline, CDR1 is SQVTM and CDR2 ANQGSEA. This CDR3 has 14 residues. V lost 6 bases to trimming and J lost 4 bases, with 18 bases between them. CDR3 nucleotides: TGCAGCGTAACCGGACGGGTATGGGCAGAGACCCAGTACTTC. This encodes CSVTGRVWAETQYF.

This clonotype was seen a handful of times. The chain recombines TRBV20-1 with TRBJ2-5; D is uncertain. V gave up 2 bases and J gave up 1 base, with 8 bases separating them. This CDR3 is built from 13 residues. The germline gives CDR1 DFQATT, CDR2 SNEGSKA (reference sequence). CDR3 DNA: TGCAGTGCTAGAAAAGACCTCCAAGAGACCCAGTACTTC. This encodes CSARKDLQETQYF.

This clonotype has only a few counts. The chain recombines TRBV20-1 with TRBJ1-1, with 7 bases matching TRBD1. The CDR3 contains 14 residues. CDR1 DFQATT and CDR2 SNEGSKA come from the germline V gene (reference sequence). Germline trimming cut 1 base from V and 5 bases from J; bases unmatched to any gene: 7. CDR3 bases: TGCAGTGCTAGAGGGGACAGTGGGGGAACTGAAGCTTTCTTT. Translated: CSARGDSGGTEAFF.

CDR3 nucleotide sequence: TGTGCCAGCAGCTTTCTCGGGAGCCCCCCAGATACGCAGTATTTT. Protein: CASSFLGSPPDTQYF. V and J are TRBV5-4 and TRBJ2-3; D may be TRBD2 (6 bases). Germline CDR1 SGHNT, CDR2 YYREEE (reference sequence). V was clipped by 2 bases and J by 4 bases, with 14 bases between them. There are 15 residues in the CDR3.

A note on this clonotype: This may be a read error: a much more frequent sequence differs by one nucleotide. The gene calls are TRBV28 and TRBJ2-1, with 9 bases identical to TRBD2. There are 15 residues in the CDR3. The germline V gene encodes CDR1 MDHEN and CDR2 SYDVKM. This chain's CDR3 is CASRLPLAGLNEQFF. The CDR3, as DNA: TGTGCCAGCCGTTTACCCCTAGCGGGGCTCAATGAGCAGTTCTTC.

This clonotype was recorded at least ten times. The CDR3 DNA is TGTGCCACCAGGATAGGACAGGGGTCCTACGAGCAGTACTTC. Amino acids: CATRIGQGSYEQYF. The rearrangement joins TRBV27 to TRBJ2-7, with 9 bases that match TRBD1. CDR3 size: 14 residues. Germline trimming cut 10 bases from V and 1 base from J; bases unmatched to any gene: 8. The germline gives CDR1 MNHEY, CDR2 SMNVEV (reference sequence).

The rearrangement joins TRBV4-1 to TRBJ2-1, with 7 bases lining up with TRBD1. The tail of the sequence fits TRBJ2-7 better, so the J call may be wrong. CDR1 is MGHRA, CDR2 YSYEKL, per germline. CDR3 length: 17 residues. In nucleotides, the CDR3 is TGCGCCAGCAGCCAAGTCGTGACAGGGAAAGGGTACAATGAGCAGTACTTC. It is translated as CASSQVVTGKGYNEQYF.

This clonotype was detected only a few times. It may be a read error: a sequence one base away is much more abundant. DNA of the CDR3: TGTACCAGCAGTTTGGTGCAGGGAAACTATGGCTACACCTTC. This translates into CTSSLVQGNYGYTF. V gene TRBV12-3 or TRBV12-4 combines with J gene TRBJ1-2; tentative D call: TRBD1 (5 bases). The CDR3 has 14 amino acids.